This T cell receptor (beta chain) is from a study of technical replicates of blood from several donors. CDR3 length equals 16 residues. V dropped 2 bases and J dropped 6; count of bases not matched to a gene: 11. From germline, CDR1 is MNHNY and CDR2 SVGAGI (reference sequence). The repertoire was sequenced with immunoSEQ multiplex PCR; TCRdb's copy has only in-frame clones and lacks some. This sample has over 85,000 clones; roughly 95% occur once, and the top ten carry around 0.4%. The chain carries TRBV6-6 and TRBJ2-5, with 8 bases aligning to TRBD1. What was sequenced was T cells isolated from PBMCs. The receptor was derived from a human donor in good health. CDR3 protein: CASSYSTGTGEKTQYF. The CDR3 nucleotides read TGTGCCAGCAGTTACAGTACCGGGACAGGAGAAAAGACCCAGTACTTC.